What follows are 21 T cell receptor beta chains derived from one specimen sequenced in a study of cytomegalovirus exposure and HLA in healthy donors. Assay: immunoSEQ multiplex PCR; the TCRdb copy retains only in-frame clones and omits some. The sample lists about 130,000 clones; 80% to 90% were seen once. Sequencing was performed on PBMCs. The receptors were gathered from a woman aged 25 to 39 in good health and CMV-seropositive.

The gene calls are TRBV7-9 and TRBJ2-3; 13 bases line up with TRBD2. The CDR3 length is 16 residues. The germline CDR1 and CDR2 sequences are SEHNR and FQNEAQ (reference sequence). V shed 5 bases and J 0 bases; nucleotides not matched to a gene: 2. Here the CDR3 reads CASSGTSGVSTDTQYF. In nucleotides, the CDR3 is TGTGCCAGCAGCGGGACTAGCGGGGTTAGCACAGATACGCAGTATTTT.

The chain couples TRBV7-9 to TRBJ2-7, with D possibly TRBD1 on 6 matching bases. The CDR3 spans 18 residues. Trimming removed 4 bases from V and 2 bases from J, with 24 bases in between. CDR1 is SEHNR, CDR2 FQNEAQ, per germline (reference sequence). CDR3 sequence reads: CASSSFRGRGEGAYEQYF. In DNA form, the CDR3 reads TGTGCCAGCAGCTCCTTCAGGGGACGCGGCGAGGGAGCCTACGAGCAGTACTTC.

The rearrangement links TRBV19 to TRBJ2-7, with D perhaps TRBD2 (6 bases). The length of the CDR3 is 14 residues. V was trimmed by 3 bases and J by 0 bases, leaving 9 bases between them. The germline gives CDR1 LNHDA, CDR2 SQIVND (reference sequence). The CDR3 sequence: CASSIGRSSYEQYF. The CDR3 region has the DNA TGTGCCAGTAGTATTGGGAGGAGCTCCTACGAGCAGTACTTC.

CDR3 residues: CASSAGDSKEAFF. CDR3 nucleotides: TGCGCCAGCAGCGCGGGGGACTCAAAGGAAGCTTTCTTT. The chain carries TRBV5-1 and TRBJ1-1, with D perhaps TRBD1 (5 bases). The CDR3 is made up of 13 amino acids. The V gene lost 4 bases and the J gene lost 8 bases, with 15 bases spanning the gap. The germline V gene encodes CDR1 SGHRS and CDR2 YFSETQ.

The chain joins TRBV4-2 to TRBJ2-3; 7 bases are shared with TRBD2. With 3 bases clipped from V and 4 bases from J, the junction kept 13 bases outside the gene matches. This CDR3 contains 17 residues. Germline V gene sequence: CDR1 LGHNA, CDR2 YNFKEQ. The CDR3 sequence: CASSHSTGLRGADTQYF. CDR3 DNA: TGTGCCAGCAGCCACTCCACCGGGCTCCGGGGGGCAGATACGCAGTATTTT.

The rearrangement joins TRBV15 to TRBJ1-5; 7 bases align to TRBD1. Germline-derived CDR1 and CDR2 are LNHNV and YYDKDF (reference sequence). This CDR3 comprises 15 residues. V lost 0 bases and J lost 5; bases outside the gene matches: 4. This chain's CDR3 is CATSRDRGQHQPQHF. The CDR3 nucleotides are TGTGCCACCAGCAGAGACAGGGGACAGCATCAGCCCCAGCATTTT.

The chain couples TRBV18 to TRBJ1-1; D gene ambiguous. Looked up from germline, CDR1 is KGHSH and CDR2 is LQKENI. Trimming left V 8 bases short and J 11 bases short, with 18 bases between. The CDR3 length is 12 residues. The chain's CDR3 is CASHSGRERAFF. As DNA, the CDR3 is TGTGCCAGCCACAGCGGGAGGGAAAGGGCTTTCTTT.

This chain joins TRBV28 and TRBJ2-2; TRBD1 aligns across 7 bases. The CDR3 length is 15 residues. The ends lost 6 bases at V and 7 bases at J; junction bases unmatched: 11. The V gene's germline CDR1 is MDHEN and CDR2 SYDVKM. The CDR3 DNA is TGTGCCAGCAGCCCCCCGAGACAGGGCCACGGGGAGCTGTTTTTT. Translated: CASSPPRQGHGELFF.

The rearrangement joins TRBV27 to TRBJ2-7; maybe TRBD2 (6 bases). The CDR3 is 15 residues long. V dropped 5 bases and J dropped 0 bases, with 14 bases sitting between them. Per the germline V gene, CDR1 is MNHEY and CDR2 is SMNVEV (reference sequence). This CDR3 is CASSPTGLFSYEQYF. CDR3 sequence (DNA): TGTGCCAGCAGTCCGACGGGACTGTTCTCCTACGAGCAGTACTTC.

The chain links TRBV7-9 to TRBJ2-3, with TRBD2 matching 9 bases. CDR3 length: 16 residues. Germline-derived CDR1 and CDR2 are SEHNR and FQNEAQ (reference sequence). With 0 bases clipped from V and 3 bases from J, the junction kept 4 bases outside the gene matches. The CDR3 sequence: CASSLAAGGPTDTQYF. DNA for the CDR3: TGTGCCAGCAGCTTAGCGGCGGGGGGGCCAACAGATACGCAGTATTTT. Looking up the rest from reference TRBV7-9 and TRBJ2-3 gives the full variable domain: DTGVSQNPRHKITKRGQNVTFRCDPISEHNRLYWYRQTLGQGPEFLTYFQNEAQLEKSRLLSDRFSAERPKGSFSTLEIQRTEQGDSAMYLCASSLAAGGPTDTQYFGPGTRLTVL.

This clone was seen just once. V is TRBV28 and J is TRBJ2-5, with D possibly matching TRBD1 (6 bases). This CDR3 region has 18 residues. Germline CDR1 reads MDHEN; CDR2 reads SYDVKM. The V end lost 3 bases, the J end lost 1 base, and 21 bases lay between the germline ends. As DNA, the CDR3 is TGTGCCAGCAGTTTTCGCCCAGGGACACTATACGGCCAAGAGACCCAGTACTTC. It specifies CASSFRPGTLYGQETQYF.

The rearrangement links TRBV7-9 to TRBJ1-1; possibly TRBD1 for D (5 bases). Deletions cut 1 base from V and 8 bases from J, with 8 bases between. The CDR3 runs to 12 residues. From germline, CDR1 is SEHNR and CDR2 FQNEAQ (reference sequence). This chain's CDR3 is CASSLGGVEAFF. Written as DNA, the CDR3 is TGTGCCAGCAGCTTAGGGGGGGTGGAAGCTTTCTTT.

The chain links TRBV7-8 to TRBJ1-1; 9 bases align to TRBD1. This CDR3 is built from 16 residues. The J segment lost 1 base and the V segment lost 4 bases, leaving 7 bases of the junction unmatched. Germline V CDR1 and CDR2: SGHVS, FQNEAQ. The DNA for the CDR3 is TGTGCCAGCAGCTCCCGGCCGGGACAGGGGAACACTGAAGCTTTCTTT. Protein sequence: CASSSRPGQGNTEAFF. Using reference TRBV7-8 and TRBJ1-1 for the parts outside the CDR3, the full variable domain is GAGVSQSPRYKVAKRGQDVALRCDPISGHVSLFWYQQALGQGPEFLTYFQNEAQLDKSGLPSDRFFAERPEGSVSTLKIQRTQQEDSAVYLCASSSRPGQGNTEAFFGQGTRLTVV.

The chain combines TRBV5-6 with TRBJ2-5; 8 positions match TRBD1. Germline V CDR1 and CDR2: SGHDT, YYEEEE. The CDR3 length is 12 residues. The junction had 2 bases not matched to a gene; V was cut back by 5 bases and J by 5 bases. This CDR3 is CASRDREETQYF. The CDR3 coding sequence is TGTGCCAGCAGGGACAGGGAGGAGACCCAGTACTTC.

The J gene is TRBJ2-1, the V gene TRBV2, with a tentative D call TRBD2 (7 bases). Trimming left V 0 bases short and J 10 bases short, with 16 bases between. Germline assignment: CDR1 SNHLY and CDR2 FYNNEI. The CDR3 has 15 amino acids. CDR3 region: CASSEAPRGGWEQFF. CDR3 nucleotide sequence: TGTGCCAGCAGTGAAGCGCCCAGGGGAGGGTGGGAGCAGTTCTTC. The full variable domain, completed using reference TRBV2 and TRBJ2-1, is EPEVTQTPSHQVTQMGQEVILRCVPISNHLYFYWYRQILGQKVEFLVSFYNNEISEKSEIFDDQFSVERPDGSNFTLKIRSTKLEDSAMYFCASSEAPRGGWEQFFGPGTRLTVL.

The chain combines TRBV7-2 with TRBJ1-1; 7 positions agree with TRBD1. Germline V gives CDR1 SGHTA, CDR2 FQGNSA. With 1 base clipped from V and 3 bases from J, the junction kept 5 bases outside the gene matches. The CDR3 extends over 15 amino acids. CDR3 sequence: CASSLVGRGDTEAFF. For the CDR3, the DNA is TGTGCCAGCAGCTTAGTAGGCAGGGGGGACACTGAAGCTTTCTTT.

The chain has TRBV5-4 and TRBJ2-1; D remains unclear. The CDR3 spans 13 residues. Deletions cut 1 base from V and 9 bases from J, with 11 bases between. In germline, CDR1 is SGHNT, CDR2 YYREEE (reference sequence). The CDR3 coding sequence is TGTGCCAGCAGCTTGCCGGGTTACGGTGAGCAGTTCTTC. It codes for CASSLPGYGEQFF.

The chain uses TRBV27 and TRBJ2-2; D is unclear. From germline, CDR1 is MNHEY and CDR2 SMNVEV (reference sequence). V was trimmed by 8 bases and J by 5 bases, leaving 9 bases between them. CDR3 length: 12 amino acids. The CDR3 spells CASAPQTGELFF. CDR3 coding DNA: TGTGCCAGCGCACCTCAGACCGGGGAGCTGTTTTTT.

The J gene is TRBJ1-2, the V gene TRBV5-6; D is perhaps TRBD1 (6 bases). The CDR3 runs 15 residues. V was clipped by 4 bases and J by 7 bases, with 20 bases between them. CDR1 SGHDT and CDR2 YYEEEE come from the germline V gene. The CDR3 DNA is TGTGCCAGCAGCCCACGGACAGCAGCACGTGGTGGCTACACCTTC. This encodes CASSPRTAARGGYTF.

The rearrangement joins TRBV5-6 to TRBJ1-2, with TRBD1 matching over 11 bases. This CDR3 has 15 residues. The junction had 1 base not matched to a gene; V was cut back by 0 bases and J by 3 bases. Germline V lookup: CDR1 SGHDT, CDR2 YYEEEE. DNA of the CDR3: TGTGCCAGCAGCTTGGGGACAGGGGGCTACTATGGCTACACCTTC. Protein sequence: CASSLGTGGYYGYTF.

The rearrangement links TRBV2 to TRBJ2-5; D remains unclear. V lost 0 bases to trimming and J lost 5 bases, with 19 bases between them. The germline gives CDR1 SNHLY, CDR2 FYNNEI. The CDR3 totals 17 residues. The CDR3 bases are TGTGCCAGCAGTGAAGCGCACAGAGCCCAAAGGTGGGAGACCCAGTACTTC. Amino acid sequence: CASSEAHRAQRWETQYF.